The 14 T cell receptor beta chains below all came from one sample that was sequenced in a study of OX40 agonist ivuxolimab in advanced cancers. The repertoire was sequenced with immunoSEQ multiplex PCR; TCRdb's copy has only in-frame clones and lacks some. The sample holds tens of thousands of clones, 91% seen once. The source material was CD4+ or CD8+ T cells sorted from blood, sampled in a trial of the OX40 agonist ivuxolimab. The receptors shown here come from an adult with an advanced solid tumor such as melanoma, head and neck, liver or kidney cancer.

This chain links TRBV5-1 with TRBJ2-2; 9 positions agree with TRBD2. With 4 bases clipped from V and 4 bases from J, the junction kept 5 bases outside the gene matches. The germline gives CDR1 SGHRS, CDR2 YFSETQ. The CDR3 is made up of 15 amino acids. The CDR3 spells CASSDGSGSTGELFF. DNA for the CDR3: TGCGCCAGCAGCGACGGTAGCGGGAGCACCGGGGAGCTGTTTTTT.

The chain uses TRBV5-6 and TRBJ1-1; D is unresolved. Germline V gene data show CDR1 as SGHDT and CDR2 as YYEEEE. CDR3 size: 15 residues. Between the trimmed V and J ends, which lost 0 bases and 1 base, there was a span of 10 bases. Here the CDR3 DNA reads TGTGCCAGCAGCTTGGCTGGCAGACCGAACACTGAAGCTTTCTTT. This codes for CASSLAGRPNTEAFF.

The chain combines TRBV27 with TRBJ2-1; the D gene is possibly TRBD1 (6 bases). Trimming took 6 bases from V and 1 from J, leaving 13 bases between them. The CDR3 is made up of 15 amino acids. CDR1 MNHEY and CDR2 SMNVEV come from the germline V gene (reference sequence). The CDR3 loop reads CASSPGQLSYNEQFF. In DNA, the CDR3 is TGTGCCAGCAGCCCAGGACAGCTTTCCTACAATGAGCAGTTCTTC.

The V and J genes are TRBV2 and TRBJ1-5; the D is unclear. Germline lookup yields CDR1 SNHLY and CDR2 FYNNEI. This CDR3 is built from 14 residues. V was shortened by 4 bases and J by 6 bases, with 13 bases between the two germline ends. In DNA, the CDR3 is TGTGCCAGCAGTGGGGAAAAAGGCAGTCAGCCCCAGCATTTT. Amino acids: CASSGEKGSQPQHF.

This rearrangement joins TRBV7-8 to TRBJ1-1, with 7 bases aligning to TRBD1. The germline CDR1 and CDR2 sequences are SGHVS and FQNEAQ. This CDR3 comprises 15 residues. The V gene end was trimmed by 4 bases and the J gene end by 5 bases; junction bases not matched to a gene: 10. CDR3 region: CASSSSGGGGTEAFF. CDR3 sequence (DNA): TGTGCCAGCAGCTCCTCAGGGGGTGGCGGGACTGAAGCTTTCTTT.

The rearrangement uses TRBV18 and TRBJ1-2; the match to TRBD1 covers 12 bases. After removal of 3 bases from V and 6 bases from J, the junction contained 14 bases not matched to a gene. The CDR3 is made up of 18 amino acids. CDR1 is KGHSH and CDR2 is LQKENI in the germline V gene. CDR3 sequence: CASSPPGQGAQRKHGYTF. The CDR3 DNA is TGTGCCAGCTCACCGCCGGGACAGGGGGCGCAGAGGAAACATGGCTACACCTTC.

V gene TRBV5-6 combines with J gene TRBJ2-2; D gene uncertain. The CDR3 runs to 12 residues. The V end was cut by 0 bases, the J end by 6 bases, with 3 bases between. Germline lookup yields CDR1 SGHDT and CDR2 YYEEEE. In nucleotides, the CDR3 is TGTGCCAGCAGCTTGGCCTCCGGGGAGCTGTTTTTT. Translating it yields CASSLASGELFF.

The J gene is TRBJ2-7, the V gene TRBV5-1, with TRBD2 as a possible D gene (5 bases). V was trimmed by 7 bases and J by 5 bases, leaving 22 bases between them. This CDR3 comprises 15 residues. Germline V CDR1 and CDR2: SGHRS, YFSETQ. The CDR3 is CASRDLRKLGNEQYF. The CDR3 nucleotides are TGCGCCAGCCGAGATCTCCGAAAACTAGGAAACGAGCAGTACTTC.

The J gene is TRBJ2-2, the V gene TRBV6-6; D is uncertain. Germline V gene data show CDR1 as MNHNY and CDR2 as SVGAGI (reference sequence). The V and J ends lost 0 bases and 1 base respectively, with 0 bases between them. The CDR3 consists of 13 residues. The CDR3, as DNA: TGTGCCAGCAGTTACTCGAACACCGGGGAGCTGTTTTTT. It codes for CASSYSNTGELFF.

This chain connects TRBV28 to TRBJ1-5, with 9 bases aligning to TRBD1. After removal of 6 bases from V and 3 bases from J, the junction contained 12 bases not matched to a gene. CDR3 length: 17 residues. In germline, CDR1 is MDHEN, CDR2 SYDVKM. The CDR3 sequence is CASRTVNRGRVNQPQHF. The DNA of the CDR3 is TGTGCCAGCAGGACGGTGAACAGGGGGCGCGTCAATCAGCCCCAGCATTTT.

The rearrangement uses TRBV5-1 and TRBJ2-1, with TRBD2 matching over 7 bases. Germline V CDR1 and CDR2: SGHRS, YFSETQ. V trimming: 9 bases; J trimming: 5 bases; junction bases outside the gene matches: 14. The CDR3 is 15 amino acids. CDR3 sequence (DNA): TGCGCCACCAACACCATCCTAGCGGTAGACAATGAGCAGTTCTTC. This gives the protein CATNTILAVDNEQFF.

This clone was observed a single time. For the CDR3, the DNA is TGTGCCAGCACCGTACCCGGAATAGGCGAGCAGTACTTC. As protein: CASTVPGIGEQYF. V gene TRBV27 combines with J gene TRBJ2-7, with unresolved D. The CDR3 extends over 13 amino acids. With 7 bases removed from V and 6 bases from J, the gap between germline ends came to 16 bases. In germline, CDR1 is MNHEY, CDR2 SMNVEV (reference sequence).

This rearrangement joins TRBV18 to TRBJ1-3; D may be TRBD1 (5 bases). The CDR3 loop spans 16 amino acids. Trimming took 4 bases from V and 0 from J, leaving 13 bases between them. Germline CDR1 is KGHSH and CDR2 is LQKENI. CDR3 nucleotides: TGTGCCAGCTCACTCAACCGGGACGACTCTGGAAACACCATATATTTT. Protein sequence: CASSLNRDDSGNTIYF.

This clone was found a few times. The V gene is TRBV5-1, the J gene TRBJ2-6; TRBD1 agrees at 9 bases. J was trimmed by 0 bases and V by 6 bases; bases with no gene match: 7. CDR1 is SGHRS, CDR2 YFSETQ, per germline. The CDR3 consists of 17 residues. The CDR3 DNA sequence: TGCGCCAGCACCGAGACAGGGGGTTACTCTGGGGCCAACGTCCTGACTTTC. This sequence encodes CASTETGGYSGANVLTF.